This T cell receptor (beta chain) was found in a study of cytomegalovirus exposure and HLA in healthy donors. Study-wide results and limits: TCR sequences were mostly rare, though some public TCRs occurred in many donors.

The PCR had 60 Vbeta and 13 Jbeta primers. Profiling relied on immunoSEQ multiplex PCR, and the TCRdb table lists in-frame clones only, not all of them. The sample has 170,000 or so clones, 70% to 90% seen once. A remark on this clone: As yet, its antigen is unknown.

Trimming took 3 bases from V and 10 from J; bases not matched to a gene: 2. Germline V gives CDR1 KGHSH, CDR2 LQKENI. This CDR3 region has 13 residues. The receptor's source is a girl aged 5 to 17 in good health and CMV-seropositive. This rearrangement joins TRBV18 to TRBJ1-6, with 8 bases identical to TRBD1. The sequenced sample was PBMCs. CDR3 amino acids: CASSPDRDSPLHF. CDR3 sequence (DNA): TGTGCCAGCTCACCGGACAGGGACTCACCCCTCCACTTT. The full variable domain, its missing parts supplied by reference TRBV18 and TRBJ1-6, is NAGVMQNPRHLVRRRGQEARLRCSPMKGHSHVYWYRQLPEEGLKFMVYLQKENIIDESGMPKERFSAEFPKEGPSILRIQQVVRGDSAAYFCASSPDRDSPLHFGNGTRLTVT.